A single sample is the source of the 25 T cell receptor beta chains below, sequenced in a study of CD8+ T cells in alopecia areata. cDNA reverse transcribed from extracted RNA served as the sequencing template. Generated by immunoSEQ multiplex PCR, the TCRdb table keeps only in-frame clones and is missing some. The table shows 100,000 to 120,000 clones, with 55% to 60% occurring only once. Sample: NKG2D-low CD8+ T cells sorted from blood. These receptors were collected from a human donor with alopecia areata.

The chain links TRBV20-1 to TRBJ2-1, with unresolved D. The V end lost 6 bases, the J end lost 9 bases, and 12 bases lay between the germline ends. Germline-derived CDR1 and CDR2 are DFQATT and SNEGSKA (reference sequence). This CDR3 comprises 11 residues. DNA of the CDR3: TGCAGTGCCCCTGGACGGAGTGAGCAGTTCTTC. It specifies CSAPGRSEQFF.

The chain employs TRBV29-1 and TRBJ1-2, with 7 bases fitting TRBD1. This CDR3 has 12 residues. Germline CDR1 is SQVTM and CDR2 is ANQGSEA. V shed 6 bases, J shed 6 bases, and the junction held 7 bases outside the gene matches. The CDR3 loop is CSVGDRVNGYTF. The CDR3 bases are TGCAGCGTGGGTGACAGGGTTAATGGCTACACCTTC. The full variable domain, its missing parts supplied by reference TRBV29-1 and TRBJ1-2, is SAVISQKPSRDICQRGTSLTIQCQVDSQVTMMFWYRQQPGQSLTLIATANQGSEATYESGFVIDKFPISRPNLTFSTLTVSNMSPEDSSIYLCSVGDRVNGYTFGSGTRLTVV.

This clone turned up a few times. The V call is TRBV6-1, the J call TRBJ2-1; D gene unclear. The germline CDR1 and CDR2 sequences are MNHNS and SASEGT. Deletions cut 8 bases from V and 6 bases from J, with 11 bases between. This CDR3 has 12 residues. The CDR3: CASGLASNEQFF. Here the CDR3 DNA reads TGTGCCAGCGGCCTGGCCAGCAATGAGCAGTTCTTC.

The V gene is TRBV2, the J gene TRBJ2-5; 7 nucleotides align to TRBD2. The CDR3 has 13 residues. J lost 1 base, V lost 6 bases, and 2 bases had no gene match. Germline values: CDR1 SNHLY, CDR2 FYNNEI. The CDR3 region is CASSSGVQETQYF. The CDR3 DNA reads as TGTGCCAGCAGCAGCGGGGTCCAAGAGACCCAGTACTTC.

The rearrangement links TRBV28 to TRBJ2-7, with a possible D match to TRBD1 (6 bases). Trimming left V 4 bases short and J 3 bases short, with 7 bases between. This CDR3 contains 12 residues. Germline values: CDR1 MDHEN, CDR2 SYDVKM. Here the CDR3 reads CASSSTGYEQYF. The CDR3 nucleotides are TGTGCCAGCAGTTCGACAGGCTACGAGCAGTACTTC. The entire variable domain, with the rest obtained from reference TRBV28 and TRBJ2-7, is as follows: DVKVTQSSRYLVKRTGEKVFLECVQDMDHENMFWYRQDPGLGLRLIYFSYDVKMKEKGDIPEGYSVSREKKERFSLILESASTNQTSMYLCASSSTGYEQYFGPGTRLTVT.

The J gene is TRBJ2-7, the V gene TRBV29-1; D gene uncertain. Per germline, CDR1 SQVTM and CDR2 ANQGSEA. This CDR3 has 16 amino acids. V lost 0 bases and J 2 bases, leaving 17 bases between the germline ends. This CDR3 is CSVEDSGSYSAYEQYF. DNA of the CDR3: TGCAGCGTTGAAGATTCTGGTAGTTACTCGGCCTACGAGCAGTACTTC.

CDR3 amino acids: CASSPIPGQGKFF. The CDR3 nucleotides are TGCGCCAGCAGCCCGATACCGGGACAGGGGAAGTTCTTC. J is TRBJ2-1 and V is TRBV5-1; TRBD1 aligns across 10 bases. The germline V gene has CDR1 SGHRS and CDR2 YFSETQ. V gave up 4 bases and J gave up 14 bases; unmatched junction bases: 9. This CDR3 region has 13 residues.

J is TRBJ2-7 and V is TRBV2, with a weak D call TRBD2 (5 bases). Per the germline V gene, CDR1 is SNHLY and CDR2 is FYNNEI. The CDR3 has 14 amino acids. V shed 7 bases and J shed 6 bases, with 19 bases lying between them. CDR3: CASTPDLGGGEQYF. The DNA of the CDR3 is TGTGCCAGCACCCCAGACCTAGGAGGCGGCGAGCAGTACTTC.

The chain links TRBV27 to TRBJ2-1, with D unresolved. The length of the CDR3 is 12 residues. The germline V gene has CDR1 MNHEY and CDR2 SMNVEV (reference sequence). V was pared by 4 bases and J by 6 bases, with 7 bases between. CDR3 in amino acids: CASSWPGNEQFF. CDR3 nucleotide sequence: TGTGCCAGCAGTTGGCCCGGCAATGAGCAGTTCTTC.

Only a few counts were recorded for this clone. The J gene is TRBJ1-1, the V gene TRBV29-1; D unresolved. Germline V gene sequence: CDR1 SQVTM, CDR2 ANQGSEA. The CDR3 runs to 14 residues. V lost 6 bases and J lost 6, with 20 bases in between. The CDR3: CSVTQPRAISEAFF. The DNA for the CDR3 is TGCAGCGTAACTCAACCGCGCGCAATCTCTGAAGCTTTCTTT. Complete variable domain (other parts from reference TRBV29-1 and TRBJ1-1): SAVISQKPSRDICQRGTSLTIQCQVDSQVTMMFWYRQQPGQSLTLIATANQGSEATYESGFVIDKFPISRPNLTFSTLTVSNMSPEDSSIYLCSVTQPRAISEAFFGQGTRLTVV.

The V call is TRBV27, the J call TRBJ2-3; 8 bases fit TRBD1. J gave up 6 bases and V 1 base, and 0 bases lay outside the gene matches. This CDR3 has 13 amino acids. The germline V gene encodes CDR1 MNHEY and CDR2 SMNVEV (reference sequence). This chain's CDR3 is CASSLYRGDTQYF. The DNA for the CDR3 is TGTGCCAGCAGTTTATACAGGGGGGATACGCAGTATTTT.

CDR3 amino acids: CASSRKGQVSSYEQYF. The CDR3 DNA sequence: TGCGCCAGCAGCCGGAAGGGACAGGTGAGCTCCTACGAGCAGTACTTC. The V gene is TRBV5-1, the J gene TRBJ2-7; TRBD1 matches 8 bases. Germline V gene data show CDR1 as SGHRS and CDR2 as YFSETQ. V shed 4 bases, J shed 0 bases, and the junction held 9 bases outside the gene matches. The CDR3 has 16 amino acids.

This rearrangement joins TRBV7-8 to TRBJ2-1; D may be TRBD2 (6 bases). Germline CDR1 and CDR2: SGHVS and FQNEAQ. Trimming shortened V by 8 bases and J by 1 base, and 18 bases separated the two germline ends. This CDR3 contains 16 residues. CDR3 DNA: TGTGCCAGCGGAGGGTTGGAACCATTATCCTACAATGAGCAGTTCTTC. It is translated as CASGGLEPLSYNEQFF.

This clone was seen once. At one end, the junction sequence differs from germline, possibly due to a read error. The chain uses TRBV5-6 and TRBJ2-2, with TRBD1 matching over 9 bases. CDR3 size: 17 residues. CDR1 and CDR2 from the germline V gene are SGHDT and YYEEEE. The CDR3 is CASSLDRGFVGTGELFF. The CDR3 DNA reads TGTGCCAGCAGTTTGGACAGGGGATTTGTAGGCACCGGGGAGCTGTTTTTT.

This chain links TRBV7-9 with TRBJ1-2; TRBD1 agrees at 9 bases. After removal of 5 bases from V and 7 bases from J, the junction contained 11 bases not matched to a gene. The germline V gene encodes CDR1 SEHNR and CDR2 FQNEAQ (reference sequence). The CDR3 contains 15 residues. The CDR3: CASSPGRDRVFGYTF. Written as DNA, the CDR3 is TGTGCCAGCAGCCCCGGTCGGGACAGGGTTTTTGGCTACACCTTC.

The CDR3 sequence: CASRMGTSGSNEQFF. CDR3 sequence (DNA): TGTGCCAGCAGGATGGGGACTAGCGGATCCAATGAGCAGTTCTTC. J is TRBJ2-1 and V is TRBV6-5; 11 bases are a match to TRBD2. The CDR3 sequence is 15 residues long. V shed 6 bases, J shed 6 bases, and the junction held 7 bases outside the gene matches. Germline lookup yields CDR1 MNHEY and CDR2 SVGAGI.

The chain links TRBV14 to TRBJ2-3; D unresolved. In germline, CDR1 is SGHDN, CDR2 FVKESK. This CDR3 has 14 amino acids. Between the trimmed V and J ends, which lost 4 bases and 0 bases, there was a span of 8 bases. CDR3 residues: CASSPLTSTDTQYF. The CDR3 DNA sequence: TGTGCCAGCAGCCCGCTAACTAGCACAGATACGCAGTATTTT.

The chain combines TRBV11-2 with TRBJ1-1; 7 bases agree with TRBD1. The CDR3 spans 12 residues. Germline CDR1 is SGHAT and CDR2 is FQNNGV. The ends lost 5 bases at V and 5 bases at J; junction bases unmatched: 2. CDR3 region: CASSPGGTEAFF. The CDR3 DNA reads TGTGCCAGCAGCCCAGGGGGGACTGAAGCTTTCTTT. Combining the CDR3 with reference TRBV11-2 and TRBJ1-1 gives the whole variable domain EAGVAQSPRYKIIEKRQSVAFWCNPISGHATLYWYQQILGQGPKLLIQFQNNGVVDDSQLPKDRFSAERLKGVDSTLKIQPAKLEDSAVYLCASSPGGTEAFFGQGTRLTVV.

The chain couples TRBV28 to TRBJ2-7; 9 bases fit TRBD1. Trimming cost V 4 bases and J 2 bases; bases outside gene matches: 9. Germline values: CDR1 MDHEN, CDR2 SYDVKM. The CDR3 runs to 16 residues. As DNA, the CDR3 is TGTGCCAGCAGTTCCCCGGGACAGGGACAAACCTACGAGCAGTACTTC. Protein sequence: CASSSPGQGQTYEQYF.

This clone was recorded only once. The chain employs TRBV4-1 and TRBJ2-5; no definite D call. Trimming pared 0 bases from V and 3 bases from J, leaving 2 bases between. The CDR3 runs 12 residues. The germline V gene has CDR1 MGHRA and CDR2 YSYEKL. The CDR3: CASSQEKETQYF. CDR3 bases: TGCGCCAGCAGCCAAGAGAAAGAGACCCAGTACTTC.

This clone was detected a few times. The gene calls are TRBV7-9 and TRBJ1-5; 9 nucleotides match TRBD1. The CDR3 runs 15 residues. Looked up from germline, CDR1 is SEHNR and CDR2 is FQNEAQ (reference sequence). V was pared by 4 bases and J by 2 bases, with 3 bases of the junction left unmatched. The CDR3 DNA sequence: TGTGCCAGCAGCTCGAGACAGGGGGGCAATCAGCCCCAGCATTTT. It codes for CASSSRQGGNQPQHF.

The V call is TRBV12-5, the J call TRBJ2-3, with D perhaps matching TRBD2 (6 bases). V was trimmed by 2 bases and J by 0 bases, leaving 15 bases between them. The CDR3 covers 17 residues. Germline CDR1 LGHNT, CDR2 FRNRAP. The CDR3 DNA is TGTGCTAGTGGTTTGATTATAGCGGAAACCAGCACAGATACGCAGTATTTT. It yields the protein CASGLIIAETSTDTQYF. Supplemented by reference TRBV12-5 and TRBJ2-3, the full variable domain reads DARVTQTPRHKVTEMGQEVTMRCQPILGHNTVFWYRQTMMQGLELLAYFRNRAPLDDSGMPKDRFSAEMPDATLATLKIQPSEPRDSAVYFCASGLIIAETSTDTQYFGPGTRLTVL.

A few counts support this clone. V is TRBV5-1 and J is TRBJ2-7, with 8 bases identical to TRBD1. After removal of 5 bases from V and 1 base from J, the junction contained 8 bases not matched to a gene. CDR3 length: 15 amino acids. Germline CDR1 reads SGHRS; CDR2 reads YFSETQ. CDR3 region: CASSYGTGPSYEQYF. CDR3 DNA: TGCGCCAGCAGTTACGGGACAGGTCCTTCCTACGAGCAGTACTTC.

The V gene is TRBV2, the J gene TRBJ1-5; D may be TRBD1 (6 bases). The germline gives CDR1 SNHLY, CDR2 FYNNEI. V was trimmed by 4 bases and J by 4 bases, leaving 11 bases between them. The CDR3 spans 14 residues. This chain's CDR3 is CASSVGDTNQPQHF. CDR3 DNA: TGTGCCAGCAGTGTCGGGGACACTAATCAGCCCCAGCATTTT.

The rearrangement joins TRBV27 to TRBJ2-7; D uncertain. The ends were cut back, 5 bases at V and 2 bases at J, with 16 bases in the middle. The CDR3 runs 15 residues. Germline V CDR1 and CDR2: MNHEY, SMNVEV (reference sequence). CDR3 in amino acids: CASSPQAGDPYEQYF. The CDR3 DNA reads TGTGCCAGCAGTCCCCAGGCCGGCGACCCCTACGAGCAGTACTTC.